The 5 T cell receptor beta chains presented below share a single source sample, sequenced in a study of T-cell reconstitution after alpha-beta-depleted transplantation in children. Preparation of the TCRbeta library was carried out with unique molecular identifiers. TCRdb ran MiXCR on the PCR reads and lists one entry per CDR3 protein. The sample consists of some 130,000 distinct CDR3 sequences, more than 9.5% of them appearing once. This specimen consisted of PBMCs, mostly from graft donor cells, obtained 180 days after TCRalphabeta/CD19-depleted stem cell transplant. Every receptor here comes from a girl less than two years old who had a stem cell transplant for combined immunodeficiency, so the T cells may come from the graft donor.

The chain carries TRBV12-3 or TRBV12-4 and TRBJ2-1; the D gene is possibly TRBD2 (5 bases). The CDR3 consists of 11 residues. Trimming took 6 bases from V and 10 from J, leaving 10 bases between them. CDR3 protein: CASSPPGEQFF. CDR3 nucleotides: TGTGCCAGCAGCCCCCCGGGGGAGCAGTTCTTC.

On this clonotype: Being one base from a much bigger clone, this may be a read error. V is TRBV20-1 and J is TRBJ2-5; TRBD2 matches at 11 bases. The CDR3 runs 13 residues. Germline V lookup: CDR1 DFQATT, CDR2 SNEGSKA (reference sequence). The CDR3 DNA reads TGCAGTGCTATGACTAGCGGGGAAGAGACCAAGTACTTC. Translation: CSAMTSGEETKYF.

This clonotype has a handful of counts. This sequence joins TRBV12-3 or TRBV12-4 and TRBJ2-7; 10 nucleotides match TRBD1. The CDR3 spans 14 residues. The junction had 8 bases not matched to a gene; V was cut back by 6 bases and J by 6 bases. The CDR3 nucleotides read TGTGCCAGCAGCCCTTCCGGGACAGGGGTCGAGCAGTACTTC. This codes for CASSPSGTGVEQYF.

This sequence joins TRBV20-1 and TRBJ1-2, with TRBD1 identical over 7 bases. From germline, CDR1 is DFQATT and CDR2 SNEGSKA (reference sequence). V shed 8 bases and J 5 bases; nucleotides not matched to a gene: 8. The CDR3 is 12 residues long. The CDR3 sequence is CSSGQPEYGYTF. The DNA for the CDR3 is TGCAGTTCGGGACAGCCGGAGTATGGCTACACCTTC.

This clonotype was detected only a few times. The CDR3 DNA sequence: TGTGCCAGCAGCTTAGAGGGATTAACCGGGGAGCTGTTTTTT. This translates into CASSLEGLTGELFF. The chain couples TRBV7-3 to TRBJ2-2, with TRBD2 as a possible D gene (5 bases). The germline CDR1 and CDR2 sequences are SGHTA and FQGTGA. This CDR3 has 14 amino acids. The ends were cut back, 2 bases at V and 5 bases at J, with 9 bases in the middle.